Below, 21 T cell receptor beta chains from the same sample are listed, as sequenced in a study of blood T cell repertoires in COVID-19. Repertoires were generated with immunoSEQ multiplex PCR, while TCRdb's copy carries only in-frame clones and drops some. There are some 120,000 clones in the sample; around 80% occur only once, and around a third lies in the top ten. The sample was peripheral blood. The receptors come from a man in his forties with active or convalescent COVID-19.

The V and J genes are TRBV19 and TRBJ2-5; TRBD2 matches at 8 bases. V shed 5 bases and J 6 bases; nucleotides not matched to a gene: 5. This CDR3 has 13 residues. Germline CDR1 and CDR2: LNHDA and SQIVND (reference sequence). CDR3 DNA sequence: TGTGCCAGTAGTCCCAATAGCGGGAAGACCCAGTACTTC. Translating gives CASSPNSGKTQYF.

V gene TRBV19 combines with J gene TRBJ1-3; TRBD1 matches at 7 bases. Germline loops: CDR1 LNHDA, CDR2 SQIVND (reference sequence). Trimming took 10 bases from V and 0 from J; bases not matched to a gene: 9. The CDR3 loop spans 15 amino acids. The CDR3 DNA sequence: TGTGCCACCAGACAGGGACCCTCCTCTGGAAACACCATATATTTT. Amino acids: CATRQGPSSGNTIYF.

This chain connects TRBV11-2 to TRBJ2-3; unclear D gene. The CDR3 totals 18 residues. Trimming took 0 bases from V and 1 from J, leaving 17 bases between them. Germline V gene data show CDR1 as SGHAT and CDR2 as FQNNGV. CDR3 nucleotide sequence: TGTGCCAGCAGCTTAGATCGTAGCTCAACAACGGGCACAGATACGCAGTATTTT. Translating it yields CASSLDRSSTTGTDTQYF.

The chain links TRBV6-1 to TRBJ1-4; possible D gene TRBD1, 6 bases. With 3 bases removed from V and 7 bases from J, the gap between germline ends came to 12 bases. Germline V gene data show CDR1 as MNHNS and CDR2 as SASEGT. This CDR3 has 14 amino acids. The CDR3 region is CASSEQGLSEKLFF. CDR3 nucleotide sequence: TGTGCCAGCAGTGAGCAGGGGTTGAGTGAAAAACTGTTTTTT.

This chain connects TRBV5-6 to TRBJ2-5; TRBD2 might be the D (6 bases). Trimming cost V 4 bases and J 5 bases, with 15 bases left between them. The length of the CDR3 is 14 residues. Germline CDR1 is SGHDT and CDR2 is YYEEEE. The CDR3 DNA follows: TGTGCCAGCAGCCCGACCTGGGCGGGGGAGACCCAGTACTTC. Its translation is CASSPTWAGETQYF.

Details on this clone: Other DNA sequences in this sample translate to the same CDR3. The chain uses TRBV4-3 and TRBJ2-7; TRBD1 might be the D (5 bases). Germline CDR1 is LGHNA and CDR2 is YSLEER. The CDR3 totals 13 residues. V lost 1 base and J lost 4, with 8 bases in between. The CDR3 nucleotides read TGCGCCAGCAGCCAAGGGACATCTTACGAGCAGTACTTC. Amino acids: CASSQGTSYEQYF.

The chain recombines TRBV2 with TRBJ2-5, with 8 bases fitting TRBD1. CDR3 length equals 14 residues. V was pared by 5 bases and J by 1 base, with 3 bases of the junction left unmatched. Germline V CDR1 and CDR2: SNHLY, FYNNEI. Here the CDR3 reads CASSPDRAQETQYF. Written as DNA, the CDR3 is TGTGCCAGCAGTCCGGACAGGGCCCAAGAGACCCAGTACTTC.

V usage is TRBV4-1 and J usage is TRBJ2-5; maybe TRBD2 (5 bases). This CDR3 spans 15 amino acids. Trimming pared 1 base from V and 1 base from J, leaving 10 bases between. Germline CDR1 MGHRA, CDR2 YSYEKL. CDR3 sequence reads: CASSQVKGLQETQYF. The CDR3 DNA follows: TGCGCCAGCAGCCAAGTAAAAGGACTCCAAGAGACCCAGTACTTC.

The chain links TRBV6-6 to TRBJ1-1, with unresolved D. Germline loops: CDR1 MNHNY, CDR2 SVGAGI (reference sequence). Between the trimmed V and J ends, which lost 8 bases and 5 bases, there was a span of 6 bases. The CDR3 consists of 10 residues. The CDR3 DNA is TGTGCCAGCTTCGGGACTGAAGCTTTCTTT. Its protein product is CASFGTEAFF.

The V and J genes are TRBV19 and TRBJ1-5; 9 bases are a match to TRBD1. V was clipped by 11 bases and J by 1 base; unmatched bases: 21. The CDR3 extends over 19 amino acids. Germline lookup yields CDR1 LNHDA and CDR2 SQIVND (reference sequence). CDR3 sequence: CASKKDPVTGGKSNQPQHF. In DNA form, the CDR3 reads TGTGCCTCTAAAAAGGACCCTGTGACAGGGGGTAAGAGCAATCAGCCCCAGCATTTT. The variable domain in full, completed from reference TRBV19 and TRBJ1-5, reads DGGITQSPKYLFRKEGQNVTLSCEQNLNHDAMYWYRQDPGQGLRLIYYSQIVNDFQKGDIAEGYSVSREKKESFPLTVTSAQKNPTAFYLCASKKDPVTGGKSNQPQHFGDGTRLSIL.

The CDR3 DNA sequence: TGTGCCAGCAGGCCACGGCAGGGGAATAATGAAAAACTGTTTTTT. Protein product: CASRPRQGNNEKLFF. The rearrangement uses TRBV6-5 and TRBJ1-4; D may be TRBD1 (6 bases). V was shortened by 6 bases and J by 4 bases, with 15 bases between the two germline ends. This CDR3 comprises 15 residues. Germline V gene data show CDR1 as MNHEY and CDR2 as SVGAGI.

This sequence joins TRBV19 and TRBJ1-4; 10 nucleotides match TRBD1. The CDR3 runs to 13 residues. Germline V gene data show CDR1 as LNHDA and CDR2 as SQIVND (reference sequence). With V trimmed by 10 bases and J by 4 bases, 3 bases remained unmatched. Here the CDR3 reads CATRTGGNEKLFF. CDR3 bases: TGTGCCACCCGGACAGGGGGTAATGAAAAACTGTTTTTT.

This chain uses TRBV27 with TRBJ2-7; TRBD1 agrees at 9 bases. Trimming removed 3 bases from V and 4 bases from J; junction bases left unmatched: 7. Germline V gene lookup returns CDR1 MNHEY and CDR2 SMNVEV (reference sequence). The CDR3 loop spans 15 amino acids. CDR3 DNA sequence: TGTGCCAGCAGTTTCGGACAGGGGAAGGGTTACGAGCAGTACTTC. It yields the protein CASSFGQGKGYEQYF.

The V gene is TRBV4-1, the J gene TRBJ1-1; maybe TRBD1 (5 bases). Trimming stripped 0 bases from V and 0 bases from J, with 14 bases between. In germline, CDR1 is MGHRA, CDR2 YSYEKL. The CDR3 contains 17 residues. CDR3 nucleotides: TGCGCCAGCAGCCAAGACCCTCCTGGGGGGGTGAACACTGAAGCTTTCTTT. Its translation: CASSQDPPGGVNTEAFF.

With regard to this clone: The junction and the germline gene differ at one end; a read error may be behind it. The chain carries TRBV4-1 and TRBJ2-1, with 16 bases matching TRBD2. The germline CDR1 and CDR2 sequences are MGHRA and YSYEKL. The CDR3 length is 21 residues. The CDR3 DNA reads TGCGCCAGCAGCCAATTCCCTCGGACCGGGACTAGCGGGAGGGCCTATAATGAGCAGTTCTTC. This encodes CASSQFPRTGTSGRAYNEQFF.

The genes are TRBV4-2 and TRBJ2-7; 10 bases match TRBD2. CDR1 LGHNA and CDR2 YNFKEQ come from the germline V gene. The CDR3 loop spans 14 amino acids. V lost 5 bases to trimming and J lost 9 bases; unmatched junction nucleotides: 10. CDR3 protein: CASSYEPGLAWQYF. The CDR3 DNA sequence: TGTGCCAGCAGCTATGAACCGGGACTAGCGTGGCAGTACTTC.

The CDR3 DNA reads as TGTGCCAGCAGCTTAACGTATAGCTACAATGAGCAGTTCTTC. This encodes CASSLTYSYNEQFF. This chain connects TRBV11-2 to TRBJ2-1; D call uncertain. The CDR3 sequence is 14 residues long. Per germline, CDR1 SGHAT and CDR2 FQNNGV. V shed 2 bases and J shed 3 bases, with 8 bases lying between them.

This clone came up once. The V gene is TRBV7-2, the J gene TRBJ2-1; weak D call: TRBD2 (5 bases). Germline loops: CDR1 SGHTA, CDR2 FQGNSA. The CDR3 spans 14 residues. The V and J ends lost 6 bases and 4 bases respectively, with 13 bases between them. This chain's CDR3 is CASSQSGGYNEQFF. The CDR3 DNA follows: TGTGCCAGCAGTCAGAGCGGAGGATACAATGAGCAGTTCTTC.

The chain recombines TRBV18 with TRBJ1-3; possible D gene TRBD1, 5 bases. Deletions cut 1 base from V and 2 bases from J, with 9 bases between. The CDR3 extends over 15 amino acids. Looked up from germline, CDR1 is KGHSH and CDR2 is LQKENI. The CDR3 DNA reads TGTGCCAGCTCACCACAAGGGGATCCTGGAAACACCATATATTTT. As protein: CASSPQGDPGNTIYF.

CDR3 DNA: TGTGCCAGCAGCGTAACTACCTTAGCGGCTAGCACAGATACGCAGTATTTT. Translating it yields CASSVTTLAASTDTQYF. The V call is TRBV9, the J call TRBJ2-3; D is possibly TRBD2 (6 bases). Trimming removed 1 base at V and 0 bases at J, with 15 bases between. CDR1 and CDR2 from the germline V gene are SGDLS and YYNGEE. This CDR3 region has 17 residues.

This clone showed up just a few times. The chain uses TRBV6-4 and TRBJ2-2; 8 nucleotides align to TRBD1. CDR3 length equals 14 residues. Germline trimming cut 3 bases from V and 5 bases from J; bases unmatched to any gene: 2. The germline gives CDR1 MRHNA, CDR2 SNTAGT. The chain's CDR3 is CASSETGGTGELFF. CDR3 bases: TGTGCCAGCAGTGAAACAGGGGGTACCGGGGAGCTGTTTTTT.